A selection of T cell receptor beta chains follows, all from one sample in a study of shared clonotypes between healthy human individuals. Only in-frame clones appear in the TCRdb table, and some are missing; sequencing was by immunoSEQ multiplex PCR. Altogether approximately 2.1 million clones are present, 85% to 95% being singletons, with the ten largest covering approximately 0.4%. Sequencing input: naive CD4+ T cells from PBMCs. These receptors all stem from a man between 18 and 35 years old in good health. Some clones in this sample may be carry-over from other donors' samples. The CDR3 runs from the conserved cysteine through the conserved F or W. The D gene is left open where the match is weak. Some rows have no size entry. The others give once, few or many, or a class for an expanded clone.

v_call	clone_size	j_call	d_call	cdr3_aa	cdr3_nt
TRBV7-9	few	TRBJ2-7	NA	CASSRTDSYEQYF	TGTGCCAGCAGCCGGACAGATAGCTACGAGCAGTACTTC
TRBV30	NA	TRBJ1-5	NA	CAWGKGLRSNQPQHF	TGTGCCTGGGGAAAGGGTCTAAGAAGCAATCAGCCCCAGCATTTT
TRBV4-1	NA	TRBJ2-1	TRBD1	CASSQDLTQGTYNEQFF	TGCGCCAGCAGCCAAGACCTCACACAGGGGACCTACAATGAGCAGTTCTTC
TRBV7-3	NA	TRBJ1-1	NA	CASSPGRDTEAFF	TGTGCCAGCAGCCCCGGACGGGACACTGAAGCTTTCTTT
TRBV28	NA	TRBJ2-5	NA	CASSSLSLKTQYF	TGTGCCAGCAGCTCCCTCTCTTTGAAGACCCAGTACTTC
TRBV20-1	NA	TRBJ2-7	NA	CSVSPGVRKYF	TGCAGTGTTTCACCGGGGGTTAGGAAGTACTTC
TRBV19	once	TRBJ1-5	NA	CASKSDRDYSNQPQHF	TGTGCCAGTAAAAGTGACAGAGACTATAGCAATCAGCCCCAGCATTTT
TRBV11-3	NA	TRBJ2-5	NA	CASSPGGSETQYF	TGTGCCAGCAGCCCCGGGGGAAGCGAGACCCAGTACTTC
TRBV10-3	NA	TRBJ2-3	NA	CATLDRSGDTQYF	TGTGCCACCCTGGACCGCTCGGGAGATACGCAGTATTTT
TRBV19	NA	TRBJ2-7	TRBD1	CASSTGTGAYEQYF	TGTGCCAGTAGCACCGGGACAGGGGCCTACGAGCAGTACTTC
TRBV28	NA	TRBJ1-5	TRBD1	CASSLRYRGMGNQPQHF	TGTGCCAGCAGCCTTCGGTACAGGGGAATGGGCAATCAGCCCCAGCATTTT
TRBV4-1	NA	TRBJ2-3	NA	CASSQREGDTQYF	TGCGCCAGCAGCCAGAGAGAGGGAGATACGCAGTATTTT
TRBV11-2	NA	TRBJ1-2	NA	CASSQTGSNYGYTF	TGTGCCAGCAGCCAGACAGGATCTAACTATGGCTACACCTTC
TRBV10-3	NA	TRBJ2-7	TRBD1	CAISGGQGDYEQYF	TGTGCCATCAGTGGGGGACAGGGCGATTACGAGCAGTACTTC
TRBV5-1	NA	TRBJ2-7	TRBD1	CASNTGGGDYEQYF	TGCGCCAGCAATACAGGGGGAGGTGACTACGAGCAGTACTTC
TRBV29-1	NA	TRBJ2-7	NA	CSVVPASLSPYEQYF	TGCAGCGTAGTACCGGCCTCCCTCTCCCCCTACGAGCAGTACTTC
TRBV5-1	NA	TRBJ2-7	TRBD1	CASSITGTGDGSEQYF	TGCGCCAGCAGCATAACCGGGACAGGAGATGGGAGCGAGCAGTACTTC